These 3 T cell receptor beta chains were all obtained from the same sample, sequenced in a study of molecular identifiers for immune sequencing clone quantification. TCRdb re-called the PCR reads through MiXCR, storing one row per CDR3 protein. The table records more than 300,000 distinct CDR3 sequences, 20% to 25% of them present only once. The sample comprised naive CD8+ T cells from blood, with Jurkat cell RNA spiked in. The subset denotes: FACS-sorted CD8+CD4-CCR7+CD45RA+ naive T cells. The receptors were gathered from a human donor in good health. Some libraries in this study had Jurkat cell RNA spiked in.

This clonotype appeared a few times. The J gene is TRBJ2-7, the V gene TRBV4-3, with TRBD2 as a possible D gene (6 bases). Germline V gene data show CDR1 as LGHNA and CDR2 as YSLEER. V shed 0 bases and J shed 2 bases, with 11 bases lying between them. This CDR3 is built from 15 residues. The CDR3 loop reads CASSQDWGVAYEQYF. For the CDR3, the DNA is TGCGCCAGCAGCCAAGATTGGGGGGTAGCCTACGAGCAGTACTTC.

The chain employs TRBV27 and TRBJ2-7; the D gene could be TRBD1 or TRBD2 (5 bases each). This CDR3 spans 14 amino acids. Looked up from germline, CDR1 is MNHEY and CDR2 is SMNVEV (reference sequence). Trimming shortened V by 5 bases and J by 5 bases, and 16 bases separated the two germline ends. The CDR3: CASSQGRGWDEQYF. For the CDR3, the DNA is TGTGCCAGCAGTCAAGGACGGGGCTGGGACGAGCAGTACTTC.

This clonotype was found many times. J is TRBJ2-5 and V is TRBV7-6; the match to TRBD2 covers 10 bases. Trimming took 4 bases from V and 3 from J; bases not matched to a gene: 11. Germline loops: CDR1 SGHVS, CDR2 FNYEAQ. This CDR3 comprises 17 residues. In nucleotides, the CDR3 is TGTGCCAGCAGCTCGCTCAAGACTAGCGGGCAGAAAGAGACCCAGTACTTC. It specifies CASSSLKTSGQKETQYF.